This T cell receptor beta chain was recovered during a study of blood T cell repertoires in COVID-19. Study details: The United States, Italy and Spain provided the acute and convalescent COVID-19 samples. The cDNA or gDNA used as material had been derived from T cells, B-cell-depleted T cells, or PBMCs.

In the authors' workflow: Estimation of nucleated cell counts was performed using reference gene primer amplification. The protocol was immunoSEQ multiplex PCR, while the TCRdb copy is restricted to in-frame clones and leaves out a portion. The V and J calls and the clone size are those of that table, but D and trimming were determined from the DNA. The table has 90,000 to 100,000 clones, about 80% seen once; the top ten hold approximately 25%. This clone was counted once. Specimen: peripheral blood. The clonotype comes from a man in his sixties or seventies with acute or convalescent COVID-19.

The CDR3 is CASDRGHGYTF. CDR3 DNA sequence: TGTGCCAGTGACAGGGGTCATGGCTACACCTTC. The rearrangement joins TRBV19 to TRBJ1-2; the match to TRBD1 covers 8 bases. The CDR3 runs to 11 residues. The junction had 2 bases not matched to a gene; V was cut back by 8 bases and J by 6 bases. Germline-derived CDR1 and CDR2 are LNHDA and SQIVND (reference sequence).